A selection of T cell receptor beta chains follows, all from one sample in a study of T cell changes during pregnancy in multiple sclerosis. Repertoires were generated with immunoSEQ multiplex PCR, while TCRdb's copy carries only in-frame clones and drops some. The table has about 44,000 clones, roughly nine tenths seen once. The sample was CD4+ T cells from peripheral blood mononuclear cells, taken after pregnancy. These receptors were collected from a female donor with multiple sclerosis, enrolled in a pregnancy study. Both conserved end residues are part of each CDR3. D genes are given only for firm matches. Clone size appears in some rows only: once, few, many, or a class for an expanded clone.

CDR3aa: CASSPGLYTEAFF
CDR3nt: TGTGCCAGCAGTCCGGGACTGTACACTGAAGCTTTCTTT
abundance: once
d_gene: .
v_gene: TRBV2
j_gene: TRBJ1-1

CDR3aa: CASSYEANYGYTF
CDR3nt: TGCGCCAGCAGCTACGAAGCCAACTATGGCTACACCTTC
abundance: .
d_gene: .
v_gene: TRBV5-1
j_gene: TRBJ1-2

CDR3aa: CASSVGSSTDTQYF
CDR3nt: TGTGCCAGCAGCGTCGGGTCTAGCACAGATACGCAGTATTTT
abundance: .
d_gene: .
v_gene: TRBV9
j_gene: TRBJ2-3

CDR3aa: CASSQTSGRETQYF
CDR3nt: TGCGCCAGCAGCCAGACTAGCGGGAGGGAGACCCAGTACTTC
abundance: .
d_gene: TRBD2
v_gene: TRBV4-1
j_gene: TRBJ2-5

CDR3aa: CASSLGQGAVYNEQFF
CDR3nt: TGTGCCAGCAGTCTCGGACAGGGGGCGGTGTACAATGAGCAGTTCTTC
abundance: .
d_gene: TRBD1
v_gene: TRBV27
j_gene: TRBJ2-1

CDR3aa: CASIQTPGQTYPGANVLTF
CDR3nt: TGTGCCAGCATCCAAACCCCGGGACAAACCTACCCAGGGGCCAACGTCCTGACTTTC
abundance: .
d_gene: .
v_gene: TRBV6-4
j_gene: TRBJ2-6

CDR3aa: CASSLSRGTNSDTQYF
CDR3nt: TGTGCCAGCAGCTTATCCCGCGGGACTAACTCAGATACGCAGTATTTT
abundance: .
d_gene: TRBD2
v_gene: TRBV7-9
j_gene: TRBJ2-3

CDR3aa: CASSTLLSGYTF
CDR3nt: TGTGCCAGCTCGACACTCCTTTCGGGCTACACCTTC
abundance: .
d_gene: .
v_gene: TRBV18
j_gene: TRBJ1-2

CDR3aa: CASSVSADPYNEQFF
CDR3nt: TGTGCCAGCAGTGTTAGCGCCGACCCCTACAATGAGCAGTTCTTC
abundance: once
d_gene: .
v_gene: TRBV6-4
j_gene: TRBJ2-1

CDR3aa: CASSSPSGSSYEQYF
CDR3nt: TGTGCCAGCAGTTCCCCTAGCGGAAGCTCCTACGAGCAGTACTTC
abundance: .
d_gene: TRBD2
v_gene: TRBV27
j_gene: TRBJ2-7

CDR3aa: CASSFHYLNTGELFF
CDR3nt: TGTGCCAGTAGTTTTCACTACTTGAACACCGGGGAGCTGTTTTTT
abundance: .
d_gene: .
v_gene: TRBV19
j_gene: TRBJ2-2

CDR3aa: CASSFLRRQGIGELFF
CDR3nt: TGTGCCAGCAGTTTTTTAAGGAGACAGGGAATCGGGGAGCTGTTTTTT
abundance: .
d_gene: TRBD1
v_gene: TRBV28
j_gene: TRBJ2-2

CDR3aa: CASSPTLGQNYEQYF
CDR3nt: TGTGCCAGCTCTCCGACCCTGGGGCAGAACTACGAGCAGTACTTC
abundance: .
d_gene: .
v_gene: TRBV18
j_gene: TRBJ2-7

CDR3aa: CASTNRQRDHLPSTDTQYF
CDR3nt: TGTGCCAGCACCAACCGGCAGCGGGACCATCTTCCTAGCACAGATACGCAGTATTTT
abundance: .
d_gene: TRBD2
v_gene: TRBV18
j_gene: TRBJ2-3

CDR3aa: CASSVEGATEAFF
CDR3nt: TGTGCCAGCAGCGTCGAGGGGGCCACTGAAGCTTTCTTT
abundance: once
d_gene: TRBD1
v_gene: TRBV9
j_gene: TRBJ1-1

CDR3aa: CASSEASGNQPQHF
CDR3nt: TGTGCCAGCAGTGAAGCGTCGGGCAATCAGCCCCAGCATTTT
abundance: .
d_gene: .
v_gene: TRBV2
j_gene: TRBJ1-5

CDR3aa: CSWEGSEAFF
CDR3nt: TGCAGCTGGGAGGGGTCTGAAGCTTTCTTT
abundance: .
d_gene: .
v_gene: TRBV29-1
j_gene: TRBJ1-1

CDR3aa: CASSLGLAGTTDTQYF
CDR3nt: TGTGCCAGCAGCTTGGGGCTAGCGGGAACCACAGATACGCAGTATTTT
abundance: .
d_gene: TRBD2
v_gene: TRBV5-6
j_gene: TRBJ2-3

CDR3aa: CSVKILAGAGEQYF
CDR3nt: TGCAGCGTTAAAATCCTGGCGGGAGCTGGCGAGCAGTACTTC
abundance: .
d_gene: TRBD2
v_gene: TRBV29-1
j_gene: TRBJ2-7

CDR3aa: CASSLQAGGTDTQYF
CDR3nt: TGTGCCAGCAGCTTACAGGCGGGAGGCACAGATACGCAGTATTTT
abundance: .
d_gene: TRBD2
v_gene: TRBV7-3
j_gene: TRBJ2-3

CDR3aa: CAIRTATGEVTEAFF
CDR3nt: TGTGCCATCAGGACCGCGACAGGGGAAGTTACTGAAGCTTTCTTT
abundance: .
d_gene: TRBD1
v_gene: TRBV10-3
j_gene: TRBJ1-1

CDR3aa: CASTFSGDGELFF
CDR3nt: TGTGCCAGCACCTTTAGCGGCGACGGGGAGCTGTTTTTT
abundance: .
d_gene: .
v_gene: TRBV2
j_gene: TRBJ2-2

CDR3aa: CASFTSRAGEQYF
CDR3nt: TGTGCCAGCTTTACTAGCAGGGCCGGCGAGCAGTACTTC
abundance: .
d_gene: .
v_gene: TRBV27
j_gene: TRBJ2-7

CDR3aa: CASSWAQQGANTEAFF
CDR3nt: TGTGCCAGCTCCTGGGCCCAACAGGGGGCGAACACTGAAGCTTTCTTT
abundance: .
d_gene: TRBD1
v_gene: TRBV18
j_gene: TRBJ1-1

CDR3aa: CASSEPGLAGVDTGELFF
CDR3nt: TGTGCCAGCTCAGAACCGGGACTAGCGGGAGTTGACACCGGGGAGCTGTTTTTT
abundance: few
d_gene: TRBD2
v_gene: TRBV18
j_gene: TRBJ2-2

CDR3aa: CASSPGPEQYF
CDR3nt: TGTGCCAGCTCACCGGGGCCGGAGCAGTACTTC
abundance: .
d_gene: .
v_gene: TRBV18
j_gene: TRBJ2-7

CDR3aa: CASSLSGRGETQYF
CDR3nt: TGCGCCAGCAGCTTAAGTGGGAGAGGGGAGACCCAGTACTTC
abundance: .
d_gene: .
v_gene: TRBV5-1
j_gene: TRBJ2-5

CDR3aa: CASSLAGLAGTNEQFF
CDR3nt: TGTGCCAGCAGCTTAGCCGGACTAGCAGGCACCAATGAGCAGTTCTTC
abundance: .
d_gene: TRBD2
v_gene: TRBV7-7
j_gene: TRBJ2-1

CDR3aa: CSVALTDSNQPQHF
CDR3nt: TGCAGCGTTGCGTTGACAGATAGCAATCAGCCCCAGCATTTT
abundance: .
d_gene: .
v_gene: TRBV29-1
j_gene: TRBJ1-5

CDR3aa: CASSQNLAGGLNEQFF
CDR3nt: TGTGCCAGCAGCCAAAATCTAGCGGGAGGTCTGAATGAGCAGTTCTTC
abundance: many
d_gene: TRBD2
v_gene: TRBV4-2
j_gene: TRBJ2-1

CDR3aa: CASSSPGRTEAFF
CDR3nt: TGTGCCAGCAGTTCCCCAGGGAGGACTGAAGCTTTCTTT
abundance: .
d_gene: .
v_gene: TRBV28
j_gene: TRBJ1-1

CDR3aa: CASSLALGEGVNEQFF
CDR3nt: TGTGCCAGCAGCTTGGCCCTGGGGGAGGGAGTCAATGAGCAGTTCTTC
abundance: .
d_gene: TRBD2
v_gene: TRBV5-4
j_gene: TRBJ2-1

CDR3aa: CASSSTLVGYTF
CDR3nt: TGTGCCAGCAGTTCCACCTTAGTCGGCTACACCTTC
abundance: .
d_gene: .
v_gene: TRBV28
j_gene: TRBJ1-2

CDR3aa: CASSQAGESTGELFF
CDR3nt: TGCGCCAGCAGCCAAGCGGGAGAATCGACCGGGGAGCTGTTTTTT
abundance: .
d_gene: TRBD2
v_gene: TRBV5-1
j_gene: TRBJ2-2

CDR3aa: CASSLAGATTDTQYF
CDR3nt: TGCGCCAGCAGCTTGGCGGGAGCTACCACAGATACGCAGTATTTT
abundance: .
d_gene: .
v_gene: TRBV5-1
j_gene: TRBJ2-3

CDR3aa: CASSLRGGATEQYF
CDR3nt: TGTGCCAGCAGCTTGAGAGGGGGCGCAACAGAGCAGTACTTC
abundance: .
d_gene: TRBD1
v_gene: TRBV5-6
j_gene: TRBJ2-7

CDR3aa: CASSSGQGEHEKLFF
CDR3nt: TGCGCCAGCAGTTCCGGACAGGGCGAGCATGAAAAACTGTTTTTT
abundance: .
d_gene: TRBD1
v_gene: TRBV5-1
j_gene: TRBJ1-4

CDR3aa: CASSPDRTLGDSPLHF
CDR3nt: TGTGCCAGCAGCCCGGACAGAACATTGGGTGATTCACCCCTCCACTTT
abundance: .
d_gene: .
v_gene: TRBV7-9
j_gene: TRBJ1-6

CDR3aa: CASSPGPQETQYF
CDR3nt: TGTGCCAGCTCACCGGGCCCCCAAGAGACCCAGTACTTC
abundance: .
d_gene: .
v_gene: TRBV18
j_gene: TRBJ2-5

CDR3aa: CASSRSLKWGLPNTGELFF
CDR3nt: TGTGCCAGCAGTCGCAGCCTTAAATGGGGACTACCGAACACCGGGGAGCTGTTTTTT
abundance: .
d_gene: TRBD2
v_gene: TRBV27
j_gene: TRBJ2-2

CDR3aa: CASTDSPYNEQFF
CDR3nt: TGTGCCAGCACGGACTCACCCTACAATGAGCAGTTCTTC
abundance: .
d_gene: .
v_gene: TRBV13
j_gene: TRBJ2-1

CDR3aa: CASSFGTSGTGELFF
CDR3nt: TGCGCCAGCAGCTTCGGGACTAGCGGAACCGGGGAGCTGTTTTTT
abundance: .
d_gene: TRBD2
v_gene: TRBV5-1
j_gene: TRBJ2-2